The T cell receptor beta chain under discussion was sequenced for a study of T cell responses to AZD1222 COVID-19 vaccine. Here immunoSEQ multiplex PCR was the method, and the copy in TCRdb shows in-frame clones only, minus some. The data show roughly 150,000 clones, 80% to 90% seen once. This clone was found once. After removal of 2 bases from V and 4 bases from J, the junction contained 18 bases not matched to a gene. Germline-derived CDR1 and CDR2 are MDHEN and SYDVKM. The CDR3 has 20 amino acids. This clonotype originated in an adult in good health. V usage is TRBV28 and J usage is TRBJ2-2; 8 bases are shared with TRBD2. Sequenced here: peripheral blood, sampled on day 0 of AZD1222 vaccination. CDR3 nucleotide sequence: TGTGCCAGCAGTTTAGGGATAGCGGGGCTTACCCGGCGAAGCACCGGGGAGCTGTTTTTT. This encodes CASSLGIAGLTRRSTGELFF.